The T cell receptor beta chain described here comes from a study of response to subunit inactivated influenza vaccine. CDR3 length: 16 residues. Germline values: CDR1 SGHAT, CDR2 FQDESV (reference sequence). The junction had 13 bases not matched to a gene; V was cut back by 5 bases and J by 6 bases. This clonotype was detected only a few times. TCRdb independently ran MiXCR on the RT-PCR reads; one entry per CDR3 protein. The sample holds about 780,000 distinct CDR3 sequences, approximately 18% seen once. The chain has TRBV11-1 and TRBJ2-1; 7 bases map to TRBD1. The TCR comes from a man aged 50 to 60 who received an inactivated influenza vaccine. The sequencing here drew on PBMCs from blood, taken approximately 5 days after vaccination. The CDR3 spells CASSREATGLGNEQFF. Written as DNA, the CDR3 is TGTGCCAGCAGCCGCGAGGCGACAGGGTTGGGCAATGAGCAGTTCTTC.